This TCR beta chain comes out of a study of blood T cell repertoires in COVID-19. Overall study context: The United States, Italy and Spain provided the acute and convalescent COVID-19 samples. Nucleic acid was either cDNA or gDNA, and it came from T cells, B-cell-depleted T cells, or PBMCs.

Authors' data handling: Reference gene primer amplification gave nucleated cell count estimates. Here immunoSEQ multiplex PCR was the method, and the copy in TCRdb shows in-frame clones only, minus some. V, J and clone size were drawn from that table, and D and trimming were deduced from the DNA. The sample holds roughly 190,000 clones, 84% seen once. V lost 5 bases and J lost 3; bases outside the gene matches: 3. Germline V gene lookup returns CDR1 MDHEN and CDR2 SYDVKM. The CDR3 contains 13 residues. Material: peripheral blood. J is TRBJ2-5 and V is TRBV28, with 7 bases fitting TRBD1. This clonotype was obtained from a woman in her 70s with active or convalescent COVID-19. DNA of the CDR3: TGTGCCAGCAGTCCCGACAGGGAAGAGACCCAGTACTTC. This codes for CASSPDREETQYF.